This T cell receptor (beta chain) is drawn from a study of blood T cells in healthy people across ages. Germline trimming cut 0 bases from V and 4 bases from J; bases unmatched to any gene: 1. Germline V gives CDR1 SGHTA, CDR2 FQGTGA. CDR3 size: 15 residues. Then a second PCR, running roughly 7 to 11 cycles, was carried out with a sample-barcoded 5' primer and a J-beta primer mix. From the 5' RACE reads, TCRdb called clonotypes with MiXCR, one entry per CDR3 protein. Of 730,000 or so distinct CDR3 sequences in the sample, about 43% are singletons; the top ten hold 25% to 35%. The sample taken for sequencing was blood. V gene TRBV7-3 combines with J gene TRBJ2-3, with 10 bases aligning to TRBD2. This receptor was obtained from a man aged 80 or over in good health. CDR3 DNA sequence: TGTGCCAGCAGCTTAACGGGACTAGCGTCAGATACGCAGTATTTT. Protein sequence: CASSLTGLASDTQYF.